This T cell receptor (beta chain) was profiled in a study of blood T cell repertoires in COVID-19. About the study: Collection of acute and convalescent COVID-19 samples took place in the United States, Italy and Spain. Sources were T cells, B-cell-depleted T cells, or PBMCs; the material itself was cDNA or gDNA.

Original analysis: Amplifying reference gene primers gave estimates of nucleated cell counts. Profiled with immunoSEQ multiplex PCR; TCRdb holds only in-frame clones, not every one. That table gives V, J and clone size, and the DNA gave D and trimming. The sample consists of under 130,000 clones, more than 70% of them appearing once. Sequenced: peripheral blood. This TCR was sampled from a woman aged 60-75 years with acute or convalescent COVID-19.

Written as DNA, the CDR3 is TGTGCCAGTGGGGACAATTTTAATGAAAAACTGTTTTTT. This codes for CASGDNFNEKLFF. This chain joins TRBV25-1 and TRBJ1-4; maybe TRBD1 (6 bases). Trimming took off 9 bases at V and 4 bases at J, with 12 bases between the two ends. The CDR3 is made up of 13 amino acids. The germline V gene has CDR1 MGHDK and CDR2 SYGVNS.